Sequencing of this TCR beta chain was carried out in a study of graft-versus-host responses after intestinal transplantation. Looking at the study overall: The study gave all recipients anti-thymocyte globulin induction, then tacrolimus and steroids for approximately three years.

The researchers put around 200,000 CFSE-labeled responder cells into plates with around 200,000 irradiated, violet-dye-labeled stimulator cells. Sorting of proliferating CFSE-low CD3+CD4+ and CD3+CD8+ responders took place after the reaction. Trimming cost V 1 base and J 4 bases, with 7 bases left between them. The CDR3 covers 13 residues. Germline loops: CDR1 LGHNA, CDR2 YNFKEQ. This clone is medium-sized by share. Profiled with immunoSEQ multiplex PCR; TCRdb holds only in-frame clones, not every one. The sample carries 5,500 to 6,000 clones, 30% to 40% recorded once. The gene calls are TRBV4-2 and TRBJ2-5; D might be TRBD2 (5 bases). This TCR was sampled from a human patient who received an intestinal transplant. Here the sequenced sample was alloreactive CD8+ T cells from a mixed lymphocyte reaction culture, taken before intestinal transplant. Subset specified: CFSE-low proliferating T cells sorted from roughly 6-day pre-transplant mixed lymphocyte reaction (GvH or HvG direction). The chain's CDR3 is CASSQGTLETQYF. The CDR3 DNA follows: TGTGCCAGCAGCCAAGGGACTTTAGAGACCCAGTACTTC.